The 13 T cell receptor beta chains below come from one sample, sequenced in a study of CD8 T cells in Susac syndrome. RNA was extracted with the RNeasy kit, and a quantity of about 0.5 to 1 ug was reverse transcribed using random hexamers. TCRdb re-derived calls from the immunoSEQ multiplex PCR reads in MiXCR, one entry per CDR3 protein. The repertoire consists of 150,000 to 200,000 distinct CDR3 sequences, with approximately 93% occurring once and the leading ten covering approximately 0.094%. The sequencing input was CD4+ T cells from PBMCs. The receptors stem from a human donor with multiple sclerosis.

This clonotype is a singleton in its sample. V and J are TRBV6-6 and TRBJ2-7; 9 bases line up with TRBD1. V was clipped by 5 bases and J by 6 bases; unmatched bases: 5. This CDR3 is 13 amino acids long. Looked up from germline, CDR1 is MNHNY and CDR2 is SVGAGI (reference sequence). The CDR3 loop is CASSADRGSEQYF. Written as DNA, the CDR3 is TGTGCCAGCAGTGCGGACAGGGGTAGCGAGCAGTACTTC.

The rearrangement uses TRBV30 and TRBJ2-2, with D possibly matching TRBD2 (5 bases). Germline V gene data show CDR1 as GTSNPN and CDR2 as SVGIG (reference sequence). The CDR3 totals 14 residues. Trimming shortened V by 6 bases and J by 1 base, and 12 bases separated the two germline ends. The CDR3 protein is CACLHGVNTGELFF. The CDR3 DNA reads TGTGCCTGCCTACACGGGGTGAACACCGGGGAGCTGTTTTTT.

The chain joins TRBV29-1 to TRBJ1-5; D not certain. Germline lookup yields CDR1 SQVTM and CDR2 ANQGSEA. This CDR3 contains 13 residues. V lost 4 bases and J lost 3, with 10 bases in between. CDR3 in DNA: TGCAGCGTTGCGGGTCAAGCCAATCAGCCCCAGCATTTT. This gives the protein CSVAGQANQPQHF.

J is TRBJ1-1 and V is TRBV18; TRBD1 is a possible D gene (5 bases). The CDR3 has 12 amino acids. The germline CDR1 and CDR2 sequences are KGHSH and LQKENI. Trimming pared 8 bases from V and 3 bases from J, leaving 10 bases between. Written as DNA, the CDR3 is TGTGCCAGCCGGCAGGGATACACTGAAGCTTTCTTT. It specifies CASRQGYTEAFF.

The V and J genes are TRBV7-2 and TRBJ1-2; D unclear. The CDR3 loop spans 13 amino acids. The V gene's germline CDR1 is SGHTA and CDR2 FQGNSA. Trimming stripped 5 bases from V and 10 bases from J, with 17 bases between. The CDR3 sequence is CASSPERASYYTF. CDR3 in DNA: TGTGCCAGCAGCCCTGAGAGGGCCAGCTACTACACCTTC. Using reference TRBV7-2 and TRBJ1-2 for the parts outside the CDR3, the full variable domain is GAGVSQSPSNKVTEKGKDVELRCDPISGHTALYWYRQSLGQGLEFLIYFQGNSAPDKSGLPSDRFSAERTGGSVSTLTIQRTQQEDSAVYLCASSPERASYYTFGSGTRLTVV.

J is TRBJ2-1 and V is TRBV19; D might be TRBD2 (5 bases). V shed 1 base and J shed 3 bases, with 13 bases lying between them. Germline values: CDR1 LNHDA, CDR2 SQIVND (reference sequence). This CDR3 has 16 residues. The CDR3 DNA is TGTGCCAGTAGTATAGTGCGAGGGAGTATCTACAATGAGCAGTTCTTC. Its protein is CASSIVRGSIYNEQFF. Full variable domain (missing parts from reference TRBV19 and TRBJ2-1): DGGITQSPKYLFRKEGQNVTLSCEQNLNHDAMYWYRQDPGQGLRLIYYSQIVNDFQKGDIAEGYSVSREKKESFPLTVTSAQKNPTAFYLCASSIVRGSIYNEQFFGPGTRLTVL.

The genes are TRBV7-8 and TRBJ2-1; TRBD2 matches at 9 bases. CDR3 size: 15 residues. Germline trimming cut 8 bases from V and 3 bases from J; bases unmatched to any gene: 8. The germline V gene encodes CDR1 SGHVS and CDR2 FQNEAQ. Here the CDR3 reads CASGRLAGNYNEQFF. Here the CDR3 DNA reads TGTGCCAGCGGCAGGCTAGCGGGGAACTACAATGAGCAGTTCTTC. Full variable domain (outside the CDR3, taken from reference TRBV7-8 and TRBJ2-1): GAGVSQSPRYKVAKRGQDVALRCDPISGHVSLFWYQQALGQGPEFLTYFQNEAQLDKSGLPSDRFFAERPEGSVSTLKIQRTQQEDSAVYLCASGRLAGNYNEQFFGPGTRLTVL.

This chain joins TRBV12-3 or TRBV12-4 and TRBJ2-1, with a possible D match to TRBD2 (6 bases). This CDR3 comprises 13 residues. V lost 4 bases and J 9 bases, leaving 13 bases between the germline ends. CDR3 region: CASSSARGGEQFF. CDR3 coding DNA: TGTGCCAGCAGTTCCGCCCGGGGAGGTGAGCAGTTCTTC.

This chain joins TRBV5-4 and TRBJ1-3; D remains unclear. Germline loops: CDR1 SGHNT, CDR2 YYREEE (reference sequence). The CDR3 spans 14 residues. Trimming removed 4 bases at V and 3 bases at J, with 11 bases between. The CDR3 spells CASSRDELGNTIYF. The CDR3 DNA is TGTGCCAGCAGCCGAGACGAACTTGGAAACACCATATATTTT.

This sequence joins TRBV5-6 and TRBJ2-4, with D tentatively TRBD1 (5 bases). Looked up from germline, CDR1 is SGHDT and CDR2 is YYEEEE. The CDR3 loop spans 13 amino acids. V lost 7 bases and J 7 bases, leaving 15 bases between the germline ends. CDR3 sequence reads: CASGQRAANIQYF. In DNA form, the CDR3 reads TGTGCCAGCGGACAAAGGGCGGCGAACATTCAGTACTTC.

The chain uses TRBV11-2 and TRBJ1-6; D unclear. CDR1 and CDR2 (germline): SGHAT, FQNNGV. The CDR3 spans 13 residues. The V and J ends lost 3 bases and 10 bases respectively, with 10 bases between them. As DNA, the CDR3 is TGTGCCAGCAGCTTGAGACTGGACTCACCCCTCCACTTT. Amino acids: CASSLRLDSPLHF.

This chain's CDR3 is CATSIGRSDEKLFF. The CDR3 nucleotides are TGTGCCACCAGCATTGGCAGATCGGATGAAAAACTGTTTTTT. This chain connects TRBV15 to TRBJ1-4; D gene uncertain. Germline CDR1 reads LNHNV; CDR2 reads YYDKDF (reference sequence). Between the trimmed V and J ends, which lost 4 bases and 6 bases, there was a span of 12 bases. This CDR3 comprises 14 residues.

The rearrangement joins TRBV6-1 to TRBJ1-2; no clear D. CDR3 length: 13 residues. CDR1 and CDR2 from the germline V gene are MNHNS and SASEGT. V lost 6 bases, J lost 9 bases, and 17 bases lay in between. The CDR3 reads CASSRVAASSYTF. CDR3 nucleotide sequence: TGTGCCAGCAGCCGGGTGGCAGCCTCAAGCTACACCTTC.